A single TCR beta chain is shown here with its context. The antigen remains unidentified. The data are from a study of graft-versus-host responses after intestinal transplantation. On the study more broadly: Induction using anti-thymocyte globulin, followed by tacrolimus and steroids for 2 to 4 years, was given to all recipients. Study-wide findings and caveats: Those patients showing graft-donor T cell macrochimerism displayed high graft-versus-host to host-versus-graft clonal ratios in allografts. Early HvG declines after transplant were associated with peak circulating GvH clone levels.

This table comes from immunoSEQ multiplex PCR, and its TCRdb copy is limited to in-frame clones, with some not included. Among 50,000 to 60,000 clones, around nine tenths were seen once, and the ten largest hold over 2%. The ends lost 3 bases at V and 5 bases at J; junction bases unmatched: 13. The length of the CDR3 is 18 residues. CDR1 MDHEN and CDR2 SYDVKM come from the germline V gene. The genes are TRBV28 and TRBJ2-5; 12 bases match TRBD2. This clonotype was obtained from a human donor who was the organ donor for an intestinal transplant. Sequenced material: unstimulated CD4+ T cells sorted from spleen or lymph node cells, taken before transplant. Here the CDR3 DNA reads TGTGCCAGCAGTTTCACCAGACTAGCGGGAGTATTAAAGGAGACCCAGTACTTC. This gives the protein CASSFTRLAGVLKETQYF.